The source of this TCR beta chain is a study of response to subunit inactivated influenza vaccine. Broader study findings: Each seasonal influenza vaccination, the authors suggested, recruits few new T cells.

About this clonotype itself: Its antigen remains unknown.

TCRdb re-called the RT-PCR reads with MiXCR, one entry per CDR3 protein. The repertoire consists of about 650,000 distinct CDR3 sequences, with 14% occurring once and the leading ten covering roughly 7.2%. V lost 2 bases and J lost 4, with 7 bases in between. CDR3 length: 12 residues. In germline, CDR1 is DFQATT, CDR2 SNEGSKA (reference sequence). This sequence was found in a middle-aged man who received an inactivated influenza vaccine. The V gene is TRBV20-1, the J gene TRBJ2-3; no firm D call. The sample consisted of PBMCs from blood, taken roughly 15 days before vaccination. In nucleotides, the CDR3 is TGCAGTGCTAGAAAAAGGTCAGATACGCAGTATTTT. Protein: CSARKRSDTQYF.